Shown below are 17 T cell receptor beta chains from a single sample sequenced in a study of blood T cell repertoires in COVID-19. TCRdb's table, derived via immunoSEQ multiplex PCR, lists solely in-frame clones and lacks some. The repertoire has approximately 500,000 clones, 89% of them found once; the top ten carry 0.9%. Sequencing was performed on peripheral blood. The source is a man younger than 35 with COVID-19, enrolled during active disease.

The V call is TRBV7-9, the J call TRBJ2-5, with D possibly matching TRBD2 (5 bases). This CDR3 has 15 amino acids. The V gene lost 3 bases and the J gene lost 3 bases, with 14 bases spanning the gap. Germline CDR1 SEHNR, CDR2 FQNEAQ (reference sequence). The CDR3 spells CASSLGVTEKETQYF. The CDR3 nucleotides are TGTGCCAGCAGCTTGGGAGTAACAGAAAAAGAGACCCAGTACTTC.

The chain recombines TRBV18 with TRBJ1-3, with 10 bases aligning to TRBD1. CDR3 length: 17 amino acids. Germline V gives CDR1 KGHSH, CDR2 LQKENI. J lost 2 bases, V lost 4 bases, and 8 bases had no gene match. This chain's CDR3 is CASSRYPGTGAGNTIYF. DNA for the CDR3: TGTGCCAGCTCACGTTATCCCGGGACAGGGGCTGGAAACACCATATATTTT.

The genes are TRBV6-5 and TRBJ2-7; 8 nucleotides match TRBD1. This CDR3 is built from 14 residues. Losses at the gene ends were 2 bases for V and 6 bases for J; bases not matched to a gene: 6. Germline V lookup: CDR1 MNHEY, CDR2 SVGAGI. CDR3 loop: CASSYGQGIGEQYF. CDR3 DNA sequence: TGTGCCAGCAGTTACGGACAGGGCATTGGCGAGCAGTACTTC.

CDR3 in DNA: TGTGCCAGCAGTACGGACAGGGGGTTGAACACTGAAGCTTTCTTT. Amino acids: CASSTDRGLNTEAFF. The chain recombines TRBV2 with TRBJ1-1; TRBD1 matches at 10 bases. The germline V gene has CDR1 SNHLY and CDR2 FYNNEI. The CDR3 is made up of 15 amino acids. J lost 0 bases, V lost 5 bases, and 3 bases had no gene match.

The rearrangement links TRBV6-5 to TRBJ1-3; TRBD1 matches 9 bases. The CDR3 extends over 15 amino acids. V shed 6 bases, J shed 2 bases, and the junction held 5 bases outside the gene matches. Germline values: CDR1 MNHEY, CDR2 SVGAGI. CDR3 residues: CASSRTGEPGNTIYF. CDR3 coding DNA: TGTGCCAGCAGCCGGACAGGGGAACCTGGAAACACCATATATTTT.

This chain connects TRBV6-5 to TRBJ1-5; tentative D call: TRBD1 (6 bases). This CDR3 is 14 amino acids long. CDR1 is MNHEY and CDR2 is SVGAGI in the germline V gene. V lost 5 bases to trimming and J lost 3 bases, with 11 bases between them. The CDR3, as DNA: TGTGCCAGCAGTACTAAGGGGGTCAATCAGCCCCAGCATTTT. Translating gives CASSTKGVNQPQHF.

Remarks on this clone: The junction departs from germline at one end; a sequencing error may be responsible. The rearrangement joins TRBV7-7 to TRBJ2-1; TRBD2 matches at 13 bases. This CDR3 has 15 residues. Germline values: CDR1 SSHAT, CDR2 FNYEAQ (reference sequence). CDR3 residues: CASSPGLAGRYEQFF. CDR3 nucleotide sequence: TGTGCTAGCAGCCCGGGACTAGCGGGAAGGTATGAGCAGTTCTTC. The full variable domain, rest sourced from reference TRBV7-7 and TRBJ2-1, is GAGVSQSPRYKVTKRGQDVTLRCDPISSHATLYWYQQALGQGPEFLTYFNYEAQPDKSGLPSDRFSAERPEGSISTLTIQRTEQRDSAMYRCASSPGLAGRYEQFFGPGTRLTVL.

This clone was found once. The chain carries TRBV19 and TRBJ1-2; the match to TRBD1 covers 8 bases. This CDR3 is 15 amino acids long. In germline, CDR1 is LNHDA, CDR2 SQIVND (reference sequence). With 7 bases clipped from V and 2 bases from J, the junction kept 9 bases outside the gene matches. This chain's CDR3 is CASTITTGGNYGYTF. The CDR3 DNA reads TGTGCCAGTACCATTACCACAGGGGGGAACTATGGCTACACCTTC.

The count of this clone is one. This chain connects TRBV27 to TRBJ1-1; 7 nucleotides agree with TRBD1. Trimming took 5 bases from V and 3 from J; bases not matched to a gene: 6. Germline values: CDR1 MNHEY, CDR2 SMNVEV (reference sequence). This CDR3 comprises 14 residues. CDR3 amino acids: CASSPTQGYTEAFF. In nucleotides, the CDR3 is TGTGCCAGCAGTCCTACACAGGGGTACACTGAAGCTTTCTTT.

V usage is TRBV2 and J usage is TRBJ2-1, with 7 bases matching TRBD1. The CDR3 consists of 13 residues. Trimming removed 7 bases from V and 6 bases from J; junction bases left unmatched: 6. Per the germline V gene, CDR1 is SNHLY and CDR2 is FYNNEI. CDR3 loop: CASTGQSFNEQFF. DNA of the CDR3: TGTGCCAGCACGGGACAGAGTTTCAATGAGCAGTTCTTC.

V usage is TRBV5-1 and J usage is TRBJ1-6; D might be TRBD1 (6 bases). The V gene's germline CDR1 is SGHRS and CDR2 YFSETQ. V gave up 0 bases and J gave up 3 bases, with 13 bases separating them. There are 17 residues in the CDR3. The chain's CDR3 is CASSLDQGSIYNSPLHF. The CDR3 DNA follows: TGCGCCAGCAGCTTGGACCAGGGGTCAATCTATAATTCACCCCTCCACTTT.

This clone was seen just once. This chain links TRBV5-6 with TRBJ1-5; TRBD1 matches at 7 bases. There are 15 residues in the CDR3. The germline V gene has CDR1 SGHDT and CDR2 YYEEEE. The V segment lost 1 base and the J segment 3 bases; nucleotides outside the gene matches: 4. As DNA, the CDR3 is TGTGCCAGCAGCTTGAGACAGGGAAACAATCAGCCCCAGCATTTT. It translates to CASSLRQGNNQPQHF.

The rearrangement uses TRBV6-5 and TRBJ1-4, with D maybe TRBD1 (5 bases). V shed 5 bases and J shed 9 bases, with 19 bases lying between them. The germline V gene encodes CDR1 MNHEY and CDR2 SVGAGI. CDR3 length equals 15 residues. The CDR3 spells CASSPSTVEMKKLFF. CDR3 DNA: TGTGCCAGCAGTCCCTCGACAGTCGAAATGAAAAAACTGTTTTTT.

The gene calls are TRBV13 and TRBJ2-5; a possible D gene is TRBD1 (6 bases). Trimming took off 5 bases at V and 5 bases at J, with 12 bases between the two ends. Germline V gene data show CDR1 as PRHDT and CDR2 as FYEKMQ (reference sequence). The CDR3 length is 13 residues. The CDR3 DNA reads as TGTGCCAGCAGCCTAAGGGGGAGCGAGACCCAGTACTTC. Protein sequence: CASSLRGSETQYF.

The CDR3 region is CASSEWTRGTHYEQYF. The CDR3 DNA reads TGTGCCAGCAGCGAATGGACCAGGGGGACCCACTACGAGCAGTACTTC. The chain links TRBV5-4 to TRBJ2-7; 7 bases line up with TRBD1. CDR3 length: 16 amino acids. Germline loops: CDR1 SGHNT, CDR2 YYREEE (reference sequence). The trim removed 4 bases at V and 3 bases at J, leaving 13 bases unmatched. The full variable domain, completed using reference TRBV5-4 and TRBJ2-7, is ETGVTQSPTHLIKTRGQQVTLRCSSQSGHNTVSWYQQALGQGPQFIFQYYREEENGRGNFPPRFSGLQFPNYSSELNVNALELDDSALYLCASSEWTRGTHYEQYFGPGTRLTVT.

The chain has TRBV5-8 and TRBJ1-1, with D possibly matching TRBD1 (6 bases). The CDR3 runs 15 residues. Per germline, CDR1 SGHTS and CDR2 YDEGEE. V was trimmed by 2 bases and J by 2 bases, leaving 13 bases between them. The CDR3 loop is CASSFVTGVNTEAFF. The CDR3 DNA sequence: TGTGCCAGCAGCTTCGTGACAGGCGTAAACACTGAAGCTTTCTTT.

A single count supports this clone. The chain uses TRBV18 and TRBJ2-3, with 7 bases that match TRBD2. Trimming at V came to 0 bases and at J to 1 base, leaving 7 bases not matched to a gene. CDR3 length: 17 amino acids. Germline lookup yields CDR1 KGHSH and CDR2 LQKENI. CDR3 coding DNA: TGTGCCAGCTCACCACCCCGGCTAGCGGAAGGCACAGATACGCAGTATTTT. It yields the protein CASSPPRLAEGTDTQYF.